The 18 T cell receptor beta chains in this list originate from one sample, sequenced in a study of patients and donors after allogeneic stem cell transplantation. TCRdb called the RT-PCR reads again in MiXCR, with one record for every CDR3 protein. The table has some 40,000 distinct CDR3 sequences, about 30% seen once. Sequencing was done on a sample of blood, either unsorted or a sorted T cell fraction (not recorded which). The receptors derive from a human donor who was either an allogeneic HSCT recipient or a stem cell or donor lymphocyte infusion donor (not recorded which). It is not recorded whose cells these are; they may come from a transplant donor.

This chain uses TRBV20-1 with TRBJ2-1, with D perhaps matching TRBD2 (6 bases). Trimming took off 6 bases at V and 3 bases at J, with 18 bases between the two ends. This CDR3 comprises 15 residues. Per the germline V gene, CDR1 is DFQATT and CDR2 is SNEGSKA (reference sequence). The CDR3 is CSALAGKGYYNEQFF. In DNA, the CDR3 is TGCAGTGCACTCGCGGGAAAGGGCTACTACAATGAGCAGTTCTTC.

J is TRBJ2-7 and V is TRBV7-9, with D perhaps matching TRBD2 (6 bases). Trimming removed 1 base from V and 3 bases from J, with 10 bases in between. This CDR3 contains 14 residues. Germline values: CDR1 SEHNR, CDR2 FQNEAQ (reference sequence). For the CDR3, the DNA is TGTGCCAGCAGCTTAGAGGGAGGCCGCTACGAGCAGTACTTC. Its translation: CASSLEGGRYEQYF. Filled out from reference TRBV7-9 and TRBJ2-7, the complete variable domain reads DTGVSQNPRHKITKRGQNVTFRCDPISEHNRLYWYRQTLGQGPEFLTYFQNEAQLEKSRLLSDRFSAERPKGSFSTLEIQRTEQGDSAMYLCASSLEGGRYEQYFGPGTRLTVT.

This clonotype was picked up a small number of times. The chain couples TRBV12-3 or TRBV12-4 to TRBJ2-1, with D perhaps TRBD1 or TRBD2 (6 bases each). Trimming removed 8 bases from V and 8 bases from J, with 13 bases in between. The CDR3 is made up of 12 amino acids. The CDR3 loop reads CASSLRGDEQFF. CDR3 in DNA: TGTGCCAGCTCCCTTAGGGGGGATGAGCAGTTCTTC.

The CDR3 DNA follows: TGTGCCAGCTCACGCTCTAGCGGGAGGCAAGAGACCCAGTACTTC. Its translation: CASSRSSGRQETQYF. The chain joins TRBV18 to TRBJ2-5; 11 bases map to TRBD2. J gave up 2 bases and V 4 bases, and 3 bases lay outside the gene matches. The CDR3 runs to 15 residues. CDR1 is KGHSH, CDR2 LQKENI, per germline.

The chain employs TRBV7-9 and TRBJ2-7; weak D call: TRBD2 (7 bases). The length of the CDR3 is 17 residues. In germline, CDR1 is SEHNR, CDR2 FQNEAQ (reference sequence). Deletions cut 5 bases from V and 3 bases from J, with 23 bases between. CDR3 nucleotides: TGTGCCAGCAGCCCGGGGGCTAGCGGCAGGATTGACTACGAGCAGTACTTC. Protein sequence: CASSPGASGRIDYEQYF. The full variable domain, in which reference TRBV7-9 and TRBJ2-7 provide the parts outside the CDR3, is DTGVSQNPRHKITKRGQNVTFRCDPISEHNRLYWYRQTLGQGPEFLTYFQNEAQLEKSRLLSDRFSAERPKGSFSTLEIQRTEQGDSAMYLCASSPGASGRIDYEQYFGPGTRLTVT.

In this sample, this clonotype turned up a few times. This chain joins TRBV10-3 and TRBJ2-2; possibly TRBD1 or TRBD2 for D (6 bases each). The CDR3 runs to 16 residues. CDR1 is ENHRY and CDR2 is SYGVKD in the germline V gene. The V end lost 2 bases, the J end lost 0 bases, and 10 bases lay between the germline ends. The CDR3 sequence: CAISERGQPNTGELFF. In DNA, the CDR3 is TGTGCCATCAGTGAGCGGGGGCAGCCGAACACCGGGGAGCTGTTTTTT.

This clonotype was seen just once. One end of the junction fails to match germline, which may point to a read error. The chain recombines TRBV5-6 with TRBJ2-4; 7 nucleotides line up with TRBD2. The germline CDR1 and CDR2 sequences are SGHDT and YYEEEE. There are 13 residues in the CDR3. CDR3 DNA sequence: TGTGCCAGCCATGGTCCAGGGTCGGGACTAAGGAACTTC. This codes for CASHGPGSGLRNF.

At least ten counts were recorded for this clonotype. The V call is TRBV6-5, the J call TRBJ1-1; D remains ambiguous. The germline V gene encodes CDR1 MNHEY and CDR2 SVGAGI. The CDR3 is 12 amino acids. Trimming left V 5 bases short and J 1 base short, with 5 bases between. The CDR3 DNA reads TGTGCCAGCAGTCCCCGGAACACTGAAGCTTTCTTT. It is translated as CASSPRNTEAFF.

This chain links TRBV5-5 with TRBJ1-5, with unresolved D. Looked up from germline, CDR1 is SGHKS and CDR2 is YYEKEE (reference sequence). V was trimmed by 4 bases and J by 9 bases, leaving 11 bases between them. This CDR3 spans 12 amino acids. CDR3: CASSTLLGPQHF. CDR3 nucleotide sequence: TGTGCCAGCAGCACCTTACTTGGGCCCCAGCATTTT. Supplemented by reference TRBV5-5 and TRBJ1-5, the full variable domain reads DAGVTQSPTHLIKTRGQQVTLRCSPISGHKSVSWYQQVLGQGPQFIFQYYEKEERGRGNFPDRFSARQFPNYSSELNVNALLLGDSALYLCASSTLLGPQHFGDGTRLSIL.

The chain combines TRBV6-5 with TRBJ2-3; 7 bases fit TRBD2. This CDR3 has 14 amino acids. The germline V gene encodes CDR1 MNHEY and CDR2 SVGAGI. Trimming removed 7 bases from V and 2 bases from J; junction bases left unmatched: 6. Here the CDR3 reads CASKAGDFTDTQYF. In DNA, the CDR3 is TGTGCCAGCAAGGCGGGAGACTTCACAGATACGCAGTATTTT.

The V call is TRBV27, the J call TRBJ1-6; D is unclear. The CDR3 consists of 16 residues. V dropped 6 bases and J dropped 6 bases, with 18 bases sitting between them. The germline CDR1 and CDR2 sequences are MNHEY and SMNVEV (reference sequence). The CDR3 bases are TGTGCCAGCAGCCTAGAGTACACTCTAGTTAATTCACCCCTCCACTTT. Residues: CASSLEYTLVNSPLHF.

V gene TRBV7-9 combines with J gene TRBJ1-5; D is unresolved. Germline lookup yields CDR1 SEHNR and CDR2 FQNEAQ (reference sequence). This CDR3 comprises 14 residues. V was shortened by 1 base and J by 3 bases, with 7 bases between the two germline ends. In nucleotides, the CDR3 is TGTGCCAGCAGCTTAGGGCAAGCCAATCAGCCCCAGCATTTT. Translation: CASSLGQANQPQHF.

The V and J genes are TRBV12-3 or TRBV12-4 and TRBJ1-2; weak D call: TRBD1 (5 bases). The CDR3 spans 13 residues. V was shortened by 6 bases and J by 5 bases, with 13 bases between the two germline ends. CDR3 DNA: TGTGCCAGCAGGGGGACGGGACCTTATGGCTACACCTTC. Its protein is CASRGTGPYGYTF.

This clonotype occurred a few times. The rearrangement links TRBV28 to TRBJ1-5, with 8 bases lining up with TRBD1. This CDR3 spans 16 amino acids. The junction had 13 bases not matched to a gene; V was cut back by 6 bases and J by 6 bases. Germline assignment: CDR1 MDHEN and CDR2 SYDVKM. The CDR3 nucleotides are TGTGCCAGCAGCTCTATCGGACAGGGTAGGGGTCAGCCCCAGCATTTT. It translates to CASSSIGQGRGQPQHF. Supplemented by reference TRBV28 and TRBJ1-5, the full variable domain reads DVKVTQSSRYLVKRTGEKVFLECVQDMDHENMFWYRQDPGLGLRLIYFSYDVKMKEKGDIPEGYSVSREKKERFSLILESASTNQTSMYLCASSSIGQGRGQPQHFGDGTRLSIL.

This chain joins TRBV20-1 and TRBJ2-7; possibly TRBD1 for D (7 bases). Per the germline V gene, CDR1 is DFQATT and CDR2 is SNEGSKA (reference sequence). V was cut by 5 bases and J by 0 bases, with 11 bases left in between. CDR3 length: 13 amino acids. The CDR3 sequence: CSAGRTGSYEQYF. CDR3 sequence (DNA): TGCAGTGCTGGGAGGACAGGCTCCTACGAGCAGTACTTC.

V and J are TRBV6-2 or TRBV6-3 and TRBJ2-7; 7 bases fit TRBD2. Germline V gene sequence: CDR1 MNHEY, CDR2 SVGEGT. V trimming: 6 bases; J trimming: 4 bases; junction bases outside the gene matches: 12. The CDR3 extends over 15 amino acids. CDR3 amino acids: CASSLWVAGSYEQYF. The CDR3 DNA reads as TGTGCCAGCAGCCTCTGGGTAGCGGGTTCATACGAGCAGTACTTC.

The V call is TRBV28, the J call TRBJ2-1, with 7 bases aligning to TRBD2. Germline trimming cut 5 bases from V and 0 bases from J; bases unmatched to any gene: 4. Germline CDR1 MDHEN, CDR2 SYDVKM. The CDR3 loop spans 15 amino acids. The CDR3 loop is CASSHGGSSYNEQFF. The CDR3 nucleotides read TGTGCCAGCAGTCACGGCGGGAGCTCCTACAATGAGCAGTTCTTC.

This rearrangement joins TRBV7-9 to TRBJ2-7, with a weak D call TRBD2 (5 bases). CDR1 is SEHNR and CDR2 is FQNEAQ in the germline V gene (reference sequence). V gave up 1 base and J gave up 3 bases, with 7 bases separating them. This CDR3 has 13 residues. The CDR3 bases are TGTGCCAGCAGCTTAGGGAGGTACTACGAGCAGTACTTC. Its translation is CASSLGRYYEQYF.